The TCR beta chain described here comes from a study of shared clonotypes between healthy human individuals. Overall study findings and caveats: Incompleteness in sorted-subset sequencing, despite large depth, was shown by rarefaction. Clonotypes which were not shared had lower generation probabilities than clonotypes that all four donors shared.

Those who donated, Caucasian adults without exception, all lived in Nashville, Tennessee. The V and J ends lost 5 bases and 5 bases respectively, with 18 bases between them. The CDR3 is made up of 15 amino acids. Germline V lookup: CDR1 SGHTA, CDR2 FQGNSA. About this clone: What it binds is unknown.

Clones were read by immunoSEQ multiplex PCR, and TCRdb kept only the in-frame ones, dropping some. The sample shows some 1 million clones, around four fifths of them seen only once. V usage is TRBV7-2 and J usage is TRBJ1-1; D unclear. The sequence came from a man between 18 and 29 years old in good health. The specimen was memory CD4+ T cells sorted from blood. Subset here: CD45RA-negative fraction. CDR3 coding DNA: TGTGCCAGCAGCCGGATGGCTGCTAGCGGGACTGAAGCTTTCTTT. This sequence encodes CASSRMAASGTEAFF. Variable domain in full (rest from reference TRBV7-2 and TRBJ1-1): GAGVSQSPSNKVTEKGKDVELRCDPISGHTALYWYRQSLGQGLEFLIYFQGNSAPDKSGLPSDRFSAERTGGSVSTLTIQRTQQEDSAVYLCASSRMAASGTEAFFGQGTRLTVV.